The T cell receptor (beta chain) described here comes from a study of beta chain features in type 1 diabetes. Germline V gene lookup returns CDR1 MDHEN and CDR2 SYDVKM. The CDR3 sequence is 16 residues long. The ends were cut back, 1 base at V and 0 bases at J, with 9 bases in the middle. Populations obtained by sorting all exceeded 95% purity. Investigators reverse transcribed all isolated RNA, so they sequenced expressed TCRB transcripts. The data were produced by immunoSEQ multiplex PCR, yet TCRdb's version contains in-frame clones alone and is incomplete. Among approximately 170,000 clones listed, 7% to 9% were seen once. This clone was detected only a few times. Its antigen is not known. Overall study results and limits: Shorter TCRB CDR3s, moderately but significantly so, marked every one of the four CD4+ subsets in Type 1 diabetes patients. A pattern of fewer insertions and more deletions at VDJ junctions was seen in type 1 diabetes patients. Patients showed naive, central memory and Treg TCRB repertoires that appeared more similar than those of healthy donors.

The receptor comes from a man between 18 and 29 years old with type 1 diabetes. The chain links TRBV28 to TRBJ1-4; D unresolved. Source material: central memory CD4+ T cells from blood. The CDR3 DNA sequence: TGTGCCAGCAGTTTATACCAGGAATCAACTAATGAAAAACTGTTTTTT. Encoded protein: CASSLYQESTNEKLFF.